What follows are 15 T cell receptor beta chains derived from one specimen sequenced in a study of CD8 T cells in Susac syndrome. RNA totalling roughly 0.45 to 1 ug underwent reverse transcription with random hexamers. TCRdb re-analysed the immunoSEQ multiplex PCR reads in MiXCR, keeping a single row per CDR3 protein. This repertoire shows some 300,000 distinct CDR3 sequences, approximately 84% found once; its top ten account for approximately 0.11%. The sample consisted of CD8+ T cells from PBMCs. Receptors originate from a human donor with multiple sclerosis.

The chain recombines TRBV28 with TRBJ2-7, with 8 bases aligning to TRBD1. Germline assignment: CDR1 MDHEN and CDR2 SYDVKM. The CDR3 has 15 amino acids. With 3 bases clipped from V and 6 bases from J, the junction kept 10 bases outside the gene matches. The DNA for the CDR3 is TGTGCCAGCAGTTTCCCGAGACAGGGGAGAATCGAGCAGTACTTC. Its protein is CASSFPRQGRIEQYF.

V usage is TRBV7-9 and J usage is TRBJ2-3, with D perhaps TRBD2 (6 bases). From germline, CDR1 is SEHNR and CDR2 FQNEAQ (reference sequence). The CDR3 covers 15 residues. The V end was cut by 4 bases, the J end by 0 bases, with 11 bases between. The CDR3 DNA reads TGTGCCAGCAGCTCGGGACTCCTTAGCACAGATACGCAGTATTTT. This codes for CASSSGLLSTDTQYF.

This chain joins TRBV20-1 and TRBJ2-7; TRBD2 matches at 9 bases. Germline V gives CDR1 DFQATT, CDR2 SNEGSKA (reference sequence). Trimming at V came to 0 bases and at J to 6 bases, leaving 9 bases not matched to a gene. The CDR3 is 15 amino acids. The CDR3 region has the DNA TGCAGTGCTAGAGATCGCTGGACTAGCGTGCGCGAGCAGTACTTC. It translates to CSARDRWTSVREQYF.

The V and J genes are TRBV6-2 or TRBV6-3 and TRBJ2-7, with unresolved D. The CDR3 runs to 12 residues. The germline CDR1 and CDR2 sequences are MNHEY and SVGEGT. V was trimmed by 5 bases and J by 7 bases, leaving 12 bases between them. The CDR3 spells CASSTDGREQYF. In nucleotides, the CDR3 is TGTGCCAGCAGTACGGACGGTCGGGAGCAGTACTTC.

The V call is TRBV6-2 or TRBV6-3, the J call TRBJ1-5; tentatively, D is TRBD1 (6 bases). With 8 bases removed from V and 5 bases from J, the gap between germline ends came to 16 bases. CDR3 length: 14 residues. Germline V gene lookup returns CDR1 MNHEY and CDR2 SVGEGT. CDR3 in amino acids: CASATRGAHQPQHF. CDR3 coding DNA: TGTGCCAGCGCAACTAGGGGGGCGCATCAGCCCCAGCATTTT.

The V gene is TRBV6-5, the J gene TRBJ2-1, with TRBD2 matching over 11 bases. CDR3 size: 14 residues. Germline V gives CDR1 MNHEY, CDR2 SVGAGI. J lost 7 bases, V lost 4 bases, and 3 bases had no gene match. CDR3 bases: TGTGCCAGCAGTTTTACTAGCGGGAGAAATGAGCAGTTCTTC. It yields the protein CASSFTSGRNEQFF.

This chain links TRBV6-2 or TRBV6-3 with TRBJ2-3; unclear D gene. CDR3 length: 14 residues. Germline V CDR1 and CDR2: MNHEY, SVGEGT. V lost 7 bases, J lost 6 bases, and 17 bases lay in between. The CDR3 DNA reads TGTGCCAGCACGCACCCCCCGGACGGGGATACGCAGTATTTT. Translated, it gives CASTHPPDGDTQYF.

This clonotype occurred a few times. The chain couples TRBV6-1 to TRBJ2-1; the D gene could be TRBD1 or TRBD2 (5 bases each). The germline gives CDR1 MNHNS, CDR2 SASEGT. V lost 6 bases and J lost 3, with 15 bases in between. CDR3 size: 15 residues. CDR3 region: CASRWDRSYYNEQFF. The CDR3 nucleotides are TGTGCCAGCAGATGGGACCGCTCCTACTACAATGAGCAGTTCTTC.

The V and J genes are TRBV9 and TRBJ2-4; 8 bases align to TRBD1. The CDR3 spans 16 residues. Germline lookup yields CDR1 SGDLS and CDR2 YYNGEE. Trimming at V came to 4 bases and at J to 4 bases, leaving 10 bases not matched to a gene. CDR3 nucleotide sequence: TGTGCCAGCAGCCCGCAGACAGGGGAGACAAAAAACATTCAGTACTTC. This sequence encodes CASSPQTGETKNIQYF.

This clonotype was detected only a few times. The V call is TRBV27, the J call TRBJ1-1, with 9 bases identical to TRBD1. The J segment lost 5 bases and the V segment lost 4 bases, leaving 5 bases of the junction unmatched. Per germline, CDR1 MNHEY and CDR2 SMNVEV (reference sequence). This CDR3 is 14 amino acids long. This CDR3 is CASSSTGGNTEAFF. CDR3 coding DNA: TGTGCCAGCAGTTCCACAGGGGGCAATACTGAAGCTTTCTTT.

About this clonotype: An end of the junction does not agree with germline; a read error may underlie this. This rearrangement joins TRBV27 to TRBJ2-7; D is ambiguous. Germline V gives CDR1 MNHEY, CDR2 SMNVEV (reference sequence). This CDR3 is built from 13 residues. CDR3 nucleotides: TGTGCCAGCAGTCCCTCGACCAACTACGAGCGGTACTTC. It translates to CASSPSTNYERYF.

The chain has TRBV27 and TRBJ2-7; no reliable D call. V was trimmed by 2 bases and J by 2 bases, leaving 10 bases between them. CDR1 and CDR2 from the germline V gene are MNHEY and SMNVEV (reference sequence). The CDR3 has 14 residues. CDR3 sequence: CASSLGRPPYEQYF. CDR3 in DNA: TGTGCCAGCAGTTTAGGGCGGCCCCCCTACGAGCAGTACTTC.

The CDR3 is CTARQDSTGTYEQYF. The CDR3 coding sequence is TGCACCGCTAGACAGGACTCCACTGGAACCTACGAGCAGTACTTC. The chain combines TRBV20-1 with TRBJ2-7; perhaps TRBD1 as D (6 bases). The CDR3 runs 15 residues. The germline gives CDR1 DFQATT, CDR2 SNEGSKA (reference sequence).

The chain links TRBV28 to TRBJ2-2; D ambiguous. Trimming took off 5 bases at V and 0 bases at J, with 7 bases between the two ends. CDR3 length: 14 amino acids. CDR1 and CDR2 (germline): MDHEN, SYDVKM. As DNA, the CDR3 is TGTGCCAGCAGTGTCGGACCGAACACCGGGGAGCTGTTTTTT. Encoded protein: CASSVGPNTGELFF.

The chain recombines TRBV28 with TRBJ2-7; TRBD2 might be the D (5 bases). The germline V gene encodes CDR1 MDHEN and CDR2 SYDVKM. The CDR3 runs 14 residues. The V gene lost 2 bases and the J gene lost 6 bases, with 14 bases spanning the gap. The CDR3 sequence is CASSLRNGLTEQYF. CDR3 DNA sequence: TGTGCCAGCAGTTTACGAAATGGACTTACCGAGCAGTACTTC. Together with reference TRBV28 and TRBJ2-7, the CDR3 gives the full variable domain: DVKVTQSSRYLVKRTGEKVFLECVQDMDHENMFWYRQDPGLGLRLIYFSYDVKMKEKGDIPEGYSVSREKKERFSLILESASTNQTSMYLCASSLRNGLTEQYFGPGTRLTVT.